This T cell receptor beta chain was identified during a study of T cells in Graves' hyperthyroidism and ophthalmopathy. Graves' hyperthyroidism was deemed stable given no ophthalmopathy progression within 18 months. CDR1 is SQVTM, CDR2 ANQGSEA, per germline. This CDR3 has 12 amino acids. The V gene lost 3 bases and the J gene lost 3 bases, with 9 bases spanning the gap. The investigators amplified TCR beta CDR3 regions from RNA transcripts. Using the HTBI primer set, a first-round RT-PCR was run on the TCR CDR3. TCRdb independently ran MiXCR on the multiplex PCR reads; one entry per CDR3 protein. The sample holds hundreds of thousands of distinct CDR3 sequences, 35% to 45% seen once. This clonotype was picked up many times.

The TCR sequence derives from a man younger than 30 with Graves' hyperthyroidism. J is TRBJ2-7 and V is TRBV29-1; D gene unclear. Sequenced sample: blood. This CDR3 is CSVDQTGYEQYF. The CDR3 bases are TGCAGCGTTGACCAGACGGGCTACGAGCAGTACTTC.